Below, 26 T cell receptor beta chains from the same sample are listed, as sequenced in a study of cytomegalovirus exposure and HLA in healthy donors. Clones were read by immunoSEQ multiplex PCR, and TCRdb kept only the in-frame ones, dropping some. The table lists more than 250,000 clones, roughly 91% of them singletons. The sequenced material came from PBMCs. These receptors all stem from a woman in her 30s in good health and CMV-seronegative.

The chain combines TRBV5-6 with TRBJ2-7, with D perhaps matching TRBD1 (7 bases). V dropped 3 bases and J dropped 3 bases, with 10 bases sitting between them. Per germline, CDR1 SGHDT and CDR2 YYEEEE. There are 13 residues in the CDR3. This chain's CDR3 is CASSWGDSYEQYF. The CDR3 DNA is TGTGCCAGCAGCTGGGGGGACAGCTACGAGCAGTACTTC.

This clone was observed once. The chain recombines TRBV27 with TRBJ2-1; the match to TRBD2 covers 11 bases. CDR3 size: 15 residues. Germline CDR1 reads MNHEY; CDR2 reads SMNVEV (reference sequence). V gave up 4 bases and J gave up 4 bases; unmatched junction bases: 3. CDR3 region: CASSSGTSGYNEQFF. DNA for the CDR3: TGTGCCAGCAGTTCCGGGACTAGCGGATACAATGAGCAGTTCTTC.

The genes are TRBV5-1 and TRBJ2-2; no clear D. CDR3 length: 13 amino acids. The germline V gene has CDR1 SGHRS and CDR2 YFSETQ. Trimming removed 4 bases from V and 4 bases from J, with 8 bases in between. The CDR3 sequence: CASSTTVTGELFF. The DNA for the CDR3 is TGCGCCAGCAGCACAACAGTCACCGGGGAGCTGTTTTTT.

V is TRBV9 and J is TRBJ2-5, with 8 positions matching TRBD1. Trimming cost V 1 base and J 5 bases; bases outside gene matches: 7. Germline V lookup: CDR1 SGDLS, CDR2 YYNGEE. The CDR3 has 15 amino acids. This CDR3 is CASSVPSGGRETQYF. In DNA form, the CDR3 reads TGTGCCAGCAGCGTACCCTCAGGGGGCAGGGAGACCCAGTACTTC.

The chain employs TRBV27 and TRBJ2-7; 10 bases are a match to TRBD1. V was pared by 6 bases and J by 1 base, with 3 bases of the junction left unmatched. Germline values: CDR1 MNHEY, CDR2 SMNVEV (reference sequence). CDR3 size: 14 residues. CDR3 sequence reads: CASSWDRGSYEQYF. Here the CDR3 DNA reads TGTGCCAGCAGCTGGGACAGGGGTTCCTACGAGCAGTACTTC.

The J gene is TRBJ1-2, the V gene TRBV7-2; 8 bases fit TRBD1. J lost 11 bases, V lost 2 bases, and 19 bases had no gene match. CDR1 is SGHTA, CDR2 FQGNSA, per germline. This CDR3 comprises 17 residues. The CDR3 here is CASSLMGQDWDYVGYTF. The CDR3 DNA reads TGTGCCAGCAGCTTAATGGGACAGGATTGGGACTATGTAGGGTACACCTTC.

This sequence joins TRBV9 and TRBJ2-5; D not resolved. V lost 2 bases, J lost 5 bases, and 7 bases lay in between. The germline V gene encodes CDR1 SGDLS and CDR2 YYNGEE. This CDR3 is built from 12 residues. In DNA form, the CDR3 reads TGTGCCAGCAGCGTGGAATCGGAGACCCAGTACTTC. The encoded protein is CASSVESETQYF.

The chain links TRBV10-3 to TRBJ2-3, with 10 bases that match TRBD2. The V and J ends lost 6 bases and 1 base, in that order; junction bases with no gene match: 1. The CDR3 is 14 amino acids. CDR1 is ENHRY and CDR2 is SYGVKD in the germline V gene. CDR3 bases: TGTGCCATCAGGAGCGGGAGGGGCACAGATACGCAGTATTTT. Its translation is CAIRSGRGTDTQYF.

The chain has TRBV19 and TRBJ1-3; no definite D call. Trimming stripped 3 bases from V and 8 bases from J, with 5 bases between. This CDR3 spans 11 amino acids. Germline V gives CDR1 LNHDA, CDR2 SQIVND (reference sequence). The CDR3 region has the DNA TGTGCCAGTAGTATTCTTCACACCATATATTTT. It encodes CASSILHTIYF. The full variable domain, in which reference TRBV19 and TRBJ1-3 provide the parts outside the CDR3, is DGGITQSPKYLFRKEGQNVTLSCEQNLNHDAMYWYRQDPGQGLRLIYYSQIVNDFQKGDIAEGYSVSREKKESFPLTVTSAQKNPTAFYLCASSILHTIYFGEGSWLTVV.

V usage is TRBV19 and J usage is TRBJ2-7; TRBD1 aligns across 8 bases. With V trimmed by 8 bases and J by 4 bases, 7 bases remained unmatched. Germline CDR1 LNHDA, CDR2 SQIVND (reference sequence). The CDR3 spans 13 residues. CDR3 region: CASSGGVGYEQYF. The CDR3 coding sequence is TGTGCCAGTTCAGGGGGCGTCGGATACGAGCAGTACTTC.

The chain uses TRBV29-1 and TRBJ2-3; 12 bases map to TRBD2. The CDR3 contains 19 residues. The germline V gene has CDR1 SQVTM and CDR2 ANQGSEA. The junction had 20 bases not matched to a gene; V was cut back by 7 bases and J by 3 bases. The CDR3 DNA follows: TGCAGCGCCCAAGGGTGGAGACTAGCGGGAGCCTCCTCAACAGATACGCAGTATTTT. This gives the protein CSAQGWRLAGASSTDTQYF.

The rearrangement links TRBV10-3 to TRBJ2-2; the D is unclear. CDR1 and CDR2 (germline): ENHRY, SYGVKD. The CDR3 is 14 amino acids. The V end lost 7 bases, the J end lost 0 bases, and 9 bases lay between the germline ends. CDR3 sequence: CAITINANTGELFF. CDR3 bases: TGTGCCATCACTATTAACGCGAACACCGGGGAGCTGTTTTTT.

CDR3 in amino acids: CASSILQGTGELFF. The CDR3 nucleotides are TGTGCCAGCAGCATTTTACAGGGAACCGGGGAGCTGTTTTTT. The gene calls are TRBV7-3 and TRBJ2-2, with D perhaps TRBD1 (6 bases). Germline V CDR1 and CDR2: SGHTA, FQGTGA. V lost 5 bases, J lost 5 bases, and 12 bases lay in between. The CDR3 spans 14 residues.

The rearrangement joins TRBV27 to TRBJ1-2; no clear D. From germline, CDR1 is MNHEY and CDR2 SMNVEV (reference sequence). The CDR3 is made up of 13 amino acids. Trimming stripped 6 bases from V and 0 bases from J, with 8 bases between. CDR3 nucleotide sequence: TGTGCCAGCAGGCTTGGCACTAACTATGGCTACACCTTC. Translated, it gives CASRLGTNYGYTF.

The chain carries TRBV18 and TRBJ2-1, with 15 nucleotides matching TRBD2. CDR1 and CDR2 from the germline V gene are KGHSH and LQKENI. CDR3 length equals 16 residues. J gave up 7 bases and V 4 bases, and 5 bases lay outside the gene matches. This CDR3 is CASSLRTSGRGNEQFF. CDR3 DNA sequence: TGTGCCAGCTCACTACGGACTAGCGGGAGGGGTAATGAGCAGTTCTTC.

This clone was counted a few times. The genes are TRBV4-1 and TRBJ2-7; perhaps TRBD2 as D (6 bases). This CDR3 contains 15 residues. Germline CDR1 is MGHRA and CDR2 is YSYEKL. V was clipped by 0 bases and J by 4 bases, with 13 bases between them. Here the CDR3 DNA reads TGCGCCAGCAGCCAAGATTGGGGGGTAGGGTACGAGCAGTACTTC. Translated: CASSQDWGVGYEQYF.

This sequence joins TRBV5-1 and TRBJ2-7; TRBD2 is a possible D gene (6 bases). Germline-derived CDR1 and CDR2 are SGHRS and YFSETQ. CDR3 size: 15 residues. The germline V and J ends were trimmed by 3 bases and 1 base, with 14 bases remaining between them. The DNA for the CDR3 is TGCGCCAGCAGCTACGGGGGTAGCAGTTCCTACGAGCAGTACTTC. It codes for CASSYGGSSSYEQYF.

V usage is TRBV19 and J usage is TRBJ2-5; no clear D gene. CDR3 length: 11 residues. Germline V gene lookup returns CDR1 LNHDA and CDR2 SQIVND (reference sequence). Trimming pared 5 bases from V and 5 bases from J, leaving 6 bases between. CDR3 coding DNA: TGTGCCAGTAGTGATTCGGAGACCCAGTACTTC. Amino acid sequence: CASSDSETQYF.

V is TRBV4-3 and J is TRBJ1-3; D is undetermined. The V and J ends lost 1 base and 0 bases respectively, with 7 bases between them. The CDR3 extends over 15 amino acids. CDR1 is LGHNA, CDR2 YSLEER, per germline. CDR3 sequence: CASSQGVSSGNTIYF. CDR3 coding DNA: TGCGCCAGCAGCCAAGGCGTAAGCTCTGGAAACACCATATATTTT.

This clone has only one observation. The rearrangement links TRBV6-5 to TRBJ1-2, with a possible D match to TRBD1 (6 bases). The CDR3 is 15 amino acids. The germline V gene has CDR1 MNHEY and CDR2 SVGAGI. V was cut by 5 bases and J by 2 bases, with 15 bases left in between. The CDR3 DNA follows: TGTGCCAGCAGTAACTACGACAGGCAAAACTATGGCTACACCTTC. Protein: CASSNYDRQNYGYTF.

The chain uses TRBV11-3 and TRBJ1-2; 9 nucleotides line up with TRBD1. The germline V gene has CDR1 SGHNT and CDR2 YENEEA. CDR3 length: 17 residues. The junction had 10 bases not matched to a gene; V was cut back by 5 bases and J by 0 bases. The CDR3 DNA sequence: TGTGCCAGCAGCCCACGGACAGGGGATCGATCTAACTATGGCTACACCTTC. It is translated as CASSPRTGDRSNYGYTF.

The chain has TRBV27 and TRBJ1-4; D possibly corresponds to TRBD1 (6 bases). Germline lookup yields CDR1 MNHEY and CDR2 SMNVEV (reference sequence). This CDR3 contains 13 residues. V was cut by 6 bases and J by 11 bases, with 16 bases left in between. CDR3 nucleotide sequence: TGTGCCAGCAGCCCCGGGGGGGCATGGAAACTGTTTTTT. Translation: CASSPGGAWKLFF.

This sequence joins TRBV27 and TRBJ2-7, with D perhaps being TRBD1 or TRBD2 (5 bases each). V lost 2 bases and J 1 base, leaving 12 bases between the germline ends. CDR3 length: 15 amino acids. The germline V gene has CDR1 MNHEY and CDR2 SMNVEV (reference sequence). CDR3 in amino acids: CASSLQPWGSYEQYF. DNA for the CDR3: TGTGCCAGCAGTTTACAGCCTTGGGGGTCCTACGAGCAGTACTTC.

This chain uses TRBV13 with TRBJ2-2, with TRBD1 matching over 8 bases. Germline loops: CDR1 PRHDT, CDR2 FYEKMQ (reference sequence). V lost 6 bases, J lost 1 base, and 10 bases stayed unmatched. This CDR3 comprises 17 residues. The CDR3 nucleotides are TGTGCCAGCAGTTCATTCAGCGGACAGGGGAACACCGGGGAGCTGTTTTTT. It specifies CASSSFSGQGNTGELFF. The full variable domain, rest sourced from reference TRBV13 and TRBJ2-2, is AAGVIQSPRHLIKEKRETATLKCYPIPRHDTVYWYQQGPGQDPQFLISFYEKMQSDKGSIPDRFSAQQFSDYHSELNMSSLELGDSALYFCASSSFSGQGNTGELFFGEGSRLTVL.

This clone was picked up a small number of times. This chain links TRBV28 with TRBJ2-7; D is undetermined. Germline V gene data show CDR1 as MDHEN and CDR2 as SYDVKM. The length of the CDR3 is 13 residues. V was pared by 4 bases and J by 7 bases, with 14 bases between. The CDR3 loop reads CASSSAEIREQYF. CDR3 nucleotide sequence: TGTGCCAGCAGTTCCGCGGAGATCAGGGAGCAGTACTTC.

This clone was seen more than once but under ten times. The chain has TRBV11-2 and TRBJ2-2; D uncertain. Trimming stripped 1 base from V and 9 bases from J, with 9 bases between. The length of the CDR3 is 13 residues. Germline CDR1 reads SGHAT; CDR2 reads FQNNGV. The CDR3: CASSLAPLRELFF. The CDR3 DNA follows: TGTGCCAGCAGCTTAGCCCCCCTTAGGGAGCTGTTTTTT. The full variable domain, in which reference TRBV11-2 and TRBJ2-2 provide the parts outside the CDR3, is EAGVAQSPRYKIIEKRQSVAFWCNPISGHATLYWYQQILGQGPKLLIQFQNNGVVDDSQLPKDRFSAERLKGVDSTLKIQPAKLEDSAVYLCASSLAPLRELFFGEGSRLTVL.